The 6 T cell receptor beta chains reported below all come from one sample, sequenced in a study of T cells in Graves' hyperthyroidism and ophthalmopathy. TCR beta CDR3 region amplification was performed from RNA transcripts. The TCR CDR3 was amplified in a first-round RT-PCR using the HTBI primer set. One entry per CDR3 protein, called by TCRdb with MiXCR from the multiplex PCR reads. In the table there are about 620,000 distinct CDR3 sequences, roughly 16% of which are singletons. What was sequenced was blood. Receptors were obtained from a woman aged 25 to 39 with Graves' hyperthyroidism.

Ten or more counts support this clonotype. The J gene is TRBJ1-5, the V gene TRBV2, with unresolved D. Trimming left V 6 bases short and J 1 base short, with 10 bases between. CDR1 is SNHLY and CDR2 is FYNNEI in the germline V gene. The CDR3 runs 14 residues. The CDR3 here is CASRNTRSNQPQHF. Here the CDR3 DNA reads TGTGCCAGCAGGAACACTCGAAGCAATCAGCCCCAGCATTTT.

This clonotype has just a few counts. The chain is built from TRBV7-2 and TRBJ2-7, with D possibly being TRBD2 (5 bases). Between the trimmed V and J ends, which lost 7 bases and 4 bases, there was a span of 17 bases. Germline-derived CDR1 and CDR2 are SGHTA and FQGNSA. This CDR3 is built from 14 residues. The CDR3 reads CASNRELGPYEQYF. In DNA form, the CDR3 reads TGTGCCAGCAACCGGGAACTCGGACCATACGAGCAGTACTTC.

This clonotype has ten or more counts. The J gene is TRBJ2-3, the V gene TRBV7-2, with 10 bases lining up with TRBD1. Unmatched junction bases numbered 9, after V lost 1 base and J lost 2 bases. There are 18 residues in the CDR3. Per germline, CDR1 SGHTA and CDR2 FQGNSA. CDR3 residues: CASSLVGVGTGDTDTQYF. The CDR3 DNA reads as TGTGCCAGCAGCTTAGTAGGGGTGGGGACAGGGGACACAGATACGCAGTATTTT.

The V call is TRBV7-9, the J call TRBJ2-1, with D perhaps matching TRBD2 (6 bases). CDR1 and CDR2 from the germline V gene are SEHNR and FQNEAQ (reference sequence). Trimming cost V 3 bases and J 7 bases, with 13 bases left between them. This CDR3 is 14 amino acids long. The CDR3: CASSFETSQNEQFF. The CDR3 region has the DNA TGTGCCAGCAGCTTTGAAACTAGCCAGAATGAGCAGTTCTTC.

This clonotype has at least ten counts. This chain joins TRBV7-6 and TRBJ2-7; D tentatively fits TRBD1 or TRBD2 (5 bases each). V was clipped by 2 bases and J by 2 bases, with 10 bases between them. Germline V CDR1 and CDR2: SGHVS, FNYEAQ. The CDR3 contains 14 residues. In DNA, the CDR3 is TGTGCCAGCAGCTTACGGGACGATGCCTACGAGCAGTACTTC. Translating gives CASSLRDDAYEQYF.

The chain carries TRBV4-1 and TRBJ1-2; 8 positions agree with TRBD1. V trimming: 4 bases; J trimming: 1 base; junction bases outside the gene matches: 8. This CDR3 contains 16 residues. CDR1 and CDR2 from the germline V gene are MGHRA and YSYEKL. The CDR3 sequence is CASSRDRRLLNYGYTF. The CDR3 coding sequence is TGCGCCAGCAGCCGGGACAGGCGCCTCCTTAACTATGGCTACACCTTC.